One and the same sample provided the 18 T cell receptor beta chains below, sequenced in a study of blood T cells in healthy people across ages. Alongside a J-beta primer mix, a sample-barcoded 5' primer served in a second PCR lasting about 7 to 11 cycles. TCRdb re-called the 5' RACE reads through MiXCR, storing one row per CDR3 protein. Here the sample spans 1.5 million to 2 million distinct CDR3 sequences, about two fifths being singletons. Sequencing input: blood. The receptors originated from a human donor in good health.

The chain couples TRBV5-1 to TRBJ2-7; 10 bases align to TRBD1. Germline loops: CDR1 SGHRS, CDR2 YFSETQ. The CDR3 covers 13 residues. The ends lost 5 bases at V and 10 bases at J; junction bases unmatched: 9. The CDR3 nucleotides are TGCGCCAGCAGGGGACAGGGGATGCCAACACAGTACTTC. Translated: CASRGQGMPTQYF.

The CDR3 spells CASSQVDRIYGYTF. CDR3 nucleotide sequence: TGCGCCAGCAGCCAAGTTGACAGGATTTATGGCTACACCTTC. This chain connects TRBV4-1 to TRBJ1-2, with a tentative D call TRBD1 (6 bases). CDR1 MGHRA and CDR2 YSYEKL come from the germline V gene. Trimming cost V 1 base and J 5 bases, with 11 bases left between them. There are 14 residues in the CDR3.

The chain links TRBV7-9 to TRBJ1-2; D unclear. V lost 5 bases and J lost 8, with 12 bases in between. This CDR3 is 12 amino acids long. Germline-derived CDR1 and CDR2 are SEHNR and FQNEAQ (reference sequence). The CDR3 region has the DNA TGTGCCAGCAGCCAAGTTGAGGGCGGCTACACCTTC. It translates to CASSQVEGGYTF.

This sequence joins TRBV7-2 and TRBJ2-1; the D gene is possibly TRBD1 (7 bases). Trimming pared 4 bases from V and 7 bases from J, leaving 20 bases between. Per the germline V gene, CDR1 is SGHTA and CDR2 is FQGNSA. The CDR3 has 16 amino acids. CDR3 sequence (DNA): TGTGCCAGCAGCTCCGCAGGGGGGCTGGCAATAAATGAGCAGTTCTTC. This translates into CASSSAGGLAINEQFF.

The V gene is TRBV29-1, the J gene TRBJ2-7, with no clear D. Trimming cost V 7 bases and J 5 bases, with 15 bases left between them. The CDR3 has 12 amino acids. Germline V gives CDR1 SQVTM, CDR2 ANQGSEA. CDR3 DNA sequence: TGCAGCGCCGGTTTCTGGGTCAACGAGCAGTACTTC. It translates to CSAGFWVNEQYF.

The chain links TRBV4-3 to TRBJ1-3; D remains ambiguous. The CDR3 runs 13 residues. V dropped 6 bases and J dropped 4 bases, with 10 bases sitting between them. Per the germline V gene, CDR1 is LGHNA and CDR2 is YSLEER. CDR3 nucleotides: TGCGCCAGCAGTCTTCGACACGGAAACACCATATATTTT. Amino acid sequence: CASSLRHGNTIYF.

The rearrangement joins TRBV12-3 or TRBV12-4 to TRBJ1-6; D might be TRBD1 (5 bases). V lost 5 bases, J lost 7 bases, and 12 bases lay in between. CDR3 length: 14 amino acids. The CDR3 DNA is TGTGCCAGCAGTGGGGGACGCACAAATTCACCCCTCCACTTT. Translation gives CASSGGRTNSPLHF.

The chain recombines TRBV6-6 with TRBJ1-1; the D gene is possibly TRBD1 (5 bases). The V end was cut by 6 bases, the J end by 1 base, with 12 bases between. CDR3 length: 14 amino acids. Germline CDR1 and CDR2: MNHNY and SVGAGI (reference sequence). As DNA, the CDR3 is TGTGCCAGCAGAACGGGGCAGTGGAACACTGAAGCTTTCTTT. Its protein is CASRTGQWNTEAFF.

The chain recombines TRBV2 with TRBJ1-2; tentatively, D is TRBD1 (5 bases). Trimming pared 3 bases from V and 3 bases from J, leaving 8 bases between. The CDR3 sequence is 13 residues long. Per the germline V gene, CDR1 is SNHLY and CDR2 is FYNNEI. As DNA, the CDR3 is TGTGCCAGCAGTGAGGAGGGGCACTATGGCTACACCTTC. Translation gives CASSEEGHYGYTF.

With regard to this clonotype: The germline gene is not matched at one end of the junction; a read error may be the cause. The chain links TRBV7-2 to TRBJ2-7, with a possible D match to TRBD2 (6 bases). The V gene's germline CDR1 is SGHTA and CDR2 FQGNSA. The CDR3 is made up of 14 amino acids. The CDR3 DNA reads TGTGCCGGCAGCCCAATGTCGGGGCGGGGCGAGCAGTACTTC. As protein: CAGSPMSGRGEQYF.

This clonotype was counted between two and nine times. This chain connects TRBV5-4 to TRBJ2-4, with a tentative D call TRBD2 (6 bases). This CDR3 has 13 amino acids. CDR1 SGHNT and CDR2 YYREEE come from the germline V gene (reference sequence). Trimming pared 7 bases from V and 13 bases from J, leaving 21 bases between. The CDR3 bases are TGTGCCAGCGGCTCGCGGGAAGCGGATGAGCAGTACTTC. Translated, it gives CASGSREADEQYF.

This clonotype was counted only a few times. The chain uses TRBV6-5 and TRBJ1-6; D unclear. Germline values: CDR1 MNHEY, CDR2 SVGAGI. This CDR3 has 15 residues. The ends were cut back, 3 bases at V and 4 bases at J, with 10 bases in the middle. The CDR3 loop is CASSYDQSYNSPLHF. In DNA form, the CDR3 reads TGTGCCAGCAGTTATGATCAGTCTTATAATTCACCCCTCCACTTT.

The CDR3 spells CASSQGRAGETQYF. In DNA form, the CDR3 reads TGCGCCAGCAGCCAAGGGAGGGCAGGAGAGACCCAGTACTTC. The chain couples TRBV4-3 to TRBJ2-5; TRBD2 is a possible D gene (6 bases). V was shortened by 1 base and J by 4 bases, with 10 bases between the two germline ends. The CDR3 is 14 residues long. Germline assignment: CDR1 LGHNA and CDR2 YSLEER.

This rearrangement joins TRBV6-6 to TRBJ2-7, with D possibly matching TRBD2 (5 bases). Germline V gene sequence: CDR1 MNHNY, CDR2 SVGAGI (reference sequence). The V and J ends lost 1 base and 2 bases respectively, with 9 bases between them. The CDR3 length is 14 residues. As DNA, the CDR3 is TGTGCCAGCAGTTACTACCCGGGAACCTACGAGCAGTACTTC. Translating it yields CASSYYPGTYEQYF.

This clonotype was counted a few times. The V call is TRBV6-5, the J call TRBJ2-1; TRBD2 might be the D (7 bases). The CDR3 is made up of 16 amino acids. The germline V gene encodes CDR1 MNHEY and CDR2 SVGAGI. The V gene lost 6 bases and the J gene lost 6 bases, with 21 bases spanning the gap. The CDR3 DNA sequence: TGTGCCAGCAGCCCCGATTGGGGGGGGGCCGTCAATGAGCAGTTCTTC. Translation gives CASSPDWGGAVNEQFF.

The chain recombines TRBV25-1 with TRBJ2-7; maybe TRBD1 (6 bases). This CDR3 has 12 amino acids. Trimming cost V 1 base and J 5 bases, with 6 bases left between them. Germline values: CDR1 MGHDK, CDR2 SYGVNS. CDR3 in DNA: TGTGCCAGCAGTGAATGGGACAACGAGCAGTACTTC. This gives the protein CASSEWDNEQYF.

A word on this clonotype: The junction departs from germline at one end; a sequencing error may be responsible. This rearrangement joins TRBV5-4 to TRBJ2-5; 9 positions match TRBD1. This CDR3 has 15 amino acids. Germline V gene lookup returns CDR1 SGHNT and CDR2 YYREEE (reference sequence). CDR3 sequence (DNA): TGTGCCGGCAGTCCCAGACAGGGGGGTCAAGAGACCCAGTACTTC. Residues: CAGSPRQGGQETQYF.

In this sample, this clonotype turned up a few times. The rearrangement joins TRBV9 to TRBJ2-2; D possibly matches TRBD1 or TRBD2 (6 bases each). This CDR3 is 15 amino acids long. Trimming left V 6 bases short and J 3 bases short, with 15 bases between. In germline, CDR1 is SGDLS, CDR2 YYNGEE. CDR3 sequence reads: CASTEEGTYTGELFF. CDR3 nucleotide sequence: TGTGCCAGCACCGAGGAGGGGACATACACCGGGGAGCTGTTTTTT.